This TCR beta chain originates from a study of cytomegalovirus exposure and HLA in healthy donors. Findings and caveats of the study: Prior analysis indicated that the majority of TCR beta V segments exhibited productivity approximately 87% or approximately 30% of the time. In vitro experiments confirmed that three CMV-associated chains were specific for CMV antigens. TCR beta chain V- and J-gene trimming was linked, in a later analysis, to a missense variant in DCLRE1C. Reportedly, HLA-A and HLA-B alleles of most subjects were accurately predicted from TCR beta.

Primers included in the PCR were 60 Vbeta and 13 Jbeta primers. Libraries were prepared by immunoSEQ multiplex PCR; TCRdb keeps only in-frame clonotypes and omits some of them. The sample lists 100,000 to 150,000 clones, 75% to 85% occurring once. About this clone: Its antigen remains unknown.

J gave up 2 bases and V 2 bases, and 6 bases lay outside the gene matches. Germline CDR1 reads SGHTA; CDR2 reads FQGNSA. CDR3 size: 16 residues. The V gene is TRBV7-2, the J gene TRBJ2-7, with 10 bases fitting TRBD1. The sequence came from a male donor in good health and CMV-seronegative. The sequencing sample was made of PBMCs. CDR3 DNA: TGTGCCAGCAGCTTAAATTGGGGGACAGGGGCCTACGAGCAGTACTTC. This codes for CASSLNWGTGAYEQYF.